This passage covers 24 T cell receptor beta chains from one sample sequenced in a study of naive and memory T cell subsets. Amplification of ligated cDNA took four PCR rounds with SP2 and nested alpha and beta constant primers. TCRdb recomputed calls from the UMI-ligation and nested PCR reads with MiXCR, one row per CDR3 protein. The data show 25,000 to 30,000 distinct CDR3 sequences, around 5.2% seen once. A UMI-containing oligonucleotide was joined by 3' ligation to the TCR cDNA template. The material sequenced was blood. Source of these receptors: an adult in good health.

This clonotype was counted only a few times. The V and J genes are TRBV7-2 and TRBJ2-7, with 12 bases lining up with TRBD2. The CDR3 contains 16 residues. The J segment lost 0 bases and the V segment lost 3 bases, leaving 3 bases of the junction unmatched. Per germline, CDR1 SGHTA and CDR2 FQGNSA. CDR3 coding DNA: TGTGCCAGCAGCTTCGGACTAGCGGGGAGCTCCTACGAGCAGTACTTC. Amino acid sequence: CASSFGLAGSSYEQYF.

This clonotype was found many times. This chain links TRBV10-3 with TRBJ1-5, with 8 positions matching TRBD1. The CDR3 is 15 amino acids. Germline CDR1 is ENHRY and CDR2 is SYGVKD. V trimming: 10 bases; J trimming: 5 bases; junction bases outside the gene matches: 13. This CDR3 reads CATKRGLTGDQPQHF. The CDR3 region has the DNA TGTGCCACCAAAAGGGGCCTGACAGGGGATCAGCCCCAGCATTTT.

This clonotype was recorded many times. V is TRBV7-9 and J is TRBJ2-1, with D perhaps TRBD2 (6 bases). The V gene lost 5 bases and the J gene lost 6 bases, with 17 bases spanning the gap. Germline lookup yields CDR1 SEHNR and CDR2 FQNEAQ (reference sequence). The CDR3 spans 15 residues. The CDR3 coding sequence is TGTGCCAGCAGCAACCGGGACTCCTACGGCAATGAGCAGTTCTTC. Residues: CASSNRDSYGNEQFF.

For this clonotype: Being one base from a much bigger clone, this may be a read error. The J gene is TRBJ1-5, the V gene TRBV11-2; 7 bases are shared with TRBD1. The V gene end was trimmed by 3 bases and the J gene end by 9 bases; junction bases not matched to a gene: 5. Germline V lookup: CDR1 SGHAT, CDR2 FQNNGV. The CDR3 is 13 amino acids. CDR3 protein: CASSFQGESPQHF. Here the CDR3 DNA reads TGTGCCAGCAGCTTTCAGGGGGAATCGCCCCAGCATTTT.

About this clonotype itself: Germline and junction disagree at one end, which may indicate a read error. The chain is built from TRBV20-1 and TRBJ2-1; TRBD2 matches at 11 bases. The CDR3 extends over 18 amino acids. The V gene's germline CDR1 is DFQATT and CDR2 SNEGSKA (reference sequence). CDR3 in amino acids: CSARGGTSGSIYYNEQIF. Written as DNA, the CDR3 is TGCAGTGCCAGAGGTGGCACTAGCGGGAGTATCTACTACAATGAGCAGATCTTC.

Worth noting for this clonotype: A much bigger clone sits one base away, suggesting this may be a read error. V usage is TRBV29-1 and J usage is TRBJ2-1; D gene unclear. Looked up from germline, CDR1 is SQVTM and CDR2 is ANQGSEA. The CDR3 runs 14 residues. The V gene lost 3 bases and the J gene lost 6 bases, with 15 bases spanning the gap. This chain's CDR3 is CSVDRLVDANEQFF. The CDR3 nucleotides read TGCAGCGTTGATAGGCTAGTGGACGCCAATGAGCAGTTCTTC.

Ten or more counts support this clonotype. The chain combines TRBV29-1 with TRBJ1-2, with D unresolved. The length of the CDR3 is 12 residues. The germline V and J ends were trimmed by 4 bases and 7 bases, with 13 bases remaining between them. The germline CDR1 and CDR2 sequences are SQVTM and ANQGSEA. The CDR3: CSVAPVVGGYTF. Here the CDR3 DNA reads TGCAGCGTTGCTCCCGTGGTTGGTGGCTACACCTTC.

This clonotype was detected a few times. The rearrangement links TRBV7-9 to TRBJ2-1, with D tentatively TRBD2 (5 bases). V was pared by 5 bases and J by 1 base, with 9 bases between. Germline CDR1 and CDR2: SEHNR and FQNEAQ (reference sequence). The CDR3 length is 14 residues. The CDR3 loop is CASSTRESYNEQFF. The CDR3 DNA reads TGTGCCAGCAGCACCCGGGAATCCTACAATGAGCAGTTCTTC.

This clonotype was observed many times. V gene TRBV28 combines with J gene TRBJ2-3; D remains ambiguous. Germline values: CDR1 MDHEN, CDR2 SYDVKM. The CDR3 sequence is 14 residues long. The germline V and J ends were trimmed by 3 bases and 7 bases, with 14 bases remaining between them. Written as DNA, the CDR3 is TGTGCCAGCAGTTTGGGCCCCATGGTGTATACGCAGTATTTT. This sequence encodes CASSLGPMVYTQYF.

This clonotype was found many times. The chain combines TRBV27 with TRBJ1-3; TRBD1 is a possible D gene (5 bases). Trimming cost V 2 bases and J 0 bases, with 5 bases left between them. Germline-derived CDR1 and CDR2 are MNHEY and SMNVEV (reference sequence). The CDR3 totals 14 residues. The CDR3: CASSLRGSGNTIYF. CDR3 sequence (DNA): TGTGCCAGCAGTTTAAGGGGCTCTGGAAACACCATATATTTT.

The J gene is TRBJ2-1, the V gene TRBV6-5, with D uncertain. Trimming removed 6 bases at V and 0 bases at J, with 6 bases between. CDR3 length equals 13 residues. Germline CDR1 reads MNHEY; CDR2 reads SVGAGI. The CDR3 nucleotides read TGTGCCAGCAGGCGGAGCTCCTACAATGAGCAGTTCTTC. Its translation is CASRRSSYNEQFF.

This clonotype was detected many times. The chain links TRBV28 to TRBJ2-5, with TRBD1 identical over 9 bases. CDR3 length equals 16 residues. Germline CDR1 is MDHEN and CDR2 is SYDVKM. V was clipped by 6 bases and J by 4 bases; unmatched bases: 12. CDR3 in amino acids: CASSPTGGGHGETQYF. DNA for the CDR3: TGTGCCAGCAGCCCTACAGGGGGCGGACACGGAGAGACCCAGTACTTC.

This clonotype was detected ten times or more. The J gene is TRBJ2-4, the V gene TRBV28, with 11 bases that match TRBD1. The CDR3 has 15 amino acids. Germline assignment: CDR1 MDHEN and CDR2 SYDVKM. Losses at the gene ends were 6 bases for V and 3 bases for J; bases not matched to a gene: 4. CDR3 in amino acids: CASSPGTGGKNIQYF. The DNA of the CDR3 is TGTGCCAGCAGCCCCGGGACAGGGGGCAAAAACATTCAGTACTTC.

This clonotype was seen many times. The chain employs TRBV4-3 and TRBJ2-5; maybe TRBD1 (5 bases). V was shortened by 0 bases and J by 5 bases, with 13 bases between the two germline ends. This CDR3 region has 15 residues. In germline, CDR1 is LGHNA, CDR2 YSLEER. The CDR3 DNA follows: TGCGCCAGCAGCCAAGAGGGCAGGGTATACGAGACCCAGTACTTC. Protein product: CASSQEGRVYETQYF.

This clonotype occurred many times. In DNA form, the CDR3 reads TGCGCCAGCAGCTTGGGACAGGCGATGAACACTGAAGCTTTCTTT. Translation gives CASSLGQAMNTEAFF. The chain links TRBV5-1 to TRBJ1-1, with a possible D match to TRBD1 (6 bases). Trimming pared 0 bases from V and 0 bases from J, leaving 9 bases between. The CDR3 totals 15 residues. CDR1 is SGHRS and CDR2 is YFSETQ in the germline V gene. The variable domain in full, completed from reference TRBV5-1 and TRBJ1-1, reads KAGVTQTPRYLIKTRGQQVTLSCSPISGHRSVSWYQQTPGQGLQFLFEYFSETQRNKGNFPGRFSGRQFSNSRSEMNVSTLELGDSALYLCASSLGQAMNTEAFFGQGTRLTVV.

This chain uses TRBV10-3 with TRBJ1-2, with TRBD1 matching over 7 bases. CDR1 ENHRY and CDR2 SYGVKD come from the germline V gene. J lost 3 bases, V lost 10 bases, and 8 bases had no gene match. CDR3 length: 13 residues. The CDR3 DNA is TGTGCCACCTCAGGGGGAGTGGACTATGGCTACACCTTC. Translated, it gives CATSGGVDYGYTF.

V usage is TRBV28 and J usage is TRBJ2-3, with 9 bases aligning to TRBD2. Looked up from germline, CDR1 is MDHEN and CDR2 is SYDVKM. V gave up 4 bases and J gave up 1 base; unmatched junction bases: 9. The CDR3 spans 17 residues. The CDR3 is CASSSPVGGRGTDTQYF. CDR3 nucleotides: TGTGCCAGCAGTTCCCCGGTAGGCGGGAGGGGCACAGATACGCAGTATTTT.

In this sample, this clonotype turned up many times. The chain uses TRBV6-5 and TRBJ1-1; D unclear. The V and J ends lost 5 bases and 1 base respectively, with 8 bases between them. The CDR3 sequence is 13 residues long. Germline V gene data show CDR1 as MNHEY and CDR2 as SVGAGI. The CDR3 reads CASSALPNTEAFF. Written as DNA, the CDR3 is TGTGCCAGCAGTGCCCTCCCGAACACTGAAGCTTTCTTT.

In the case of this clonotype: A junction end diverges from the germline sequence, so it may reflect a read error. The V gene is TRBV2, the J gene TRBJ1-2; the D is unclear. In germline, CDR1 is SNHLY, CDR2 FYNNEI. The CDR3 consists of 12 residues. The CDR3 sequence is CASSSGPYGDTF. Here the CDR3 DNA reads TGTGCCAGCAGTTCCGGGCCCTATGGCGACACCTTC.

About this clonotype: A much larger clone lies one base from this, so it may be a read error. Given the absence of the conserved phenylalanine or tryptophan at the CDR3 end, a read error is likely. The gene calls are TRBV27 and TRBJ2-2, with 8 bases that match TRBD2. There are 16 residues in the CDR3. The V gene's germline CDR1 is MNHEY and CDR2 SMNVEV (reference sequence). V shed 6 bases, J shed 7 bases, and the junction held 13 bases outside the gene matches. The CDR3 is CASSPNGRAGGGELFL. DNA of the CDR3: TGTGCCAGCAGCCCCAACGGGAGGGCCGGAGGCGGGGAGCTGTTTCTT.

This clonotype was observed a few times. This chain joins TRBV7-9 and TRBJ2-1; 7 positions match TRBD2. Unmatched junction bases numbered 9, after V lost 1 base and J lost 6 bases. In germline, CDR1 is SEHNR, CDR2 FQNEAQ (reference sequence). There are 16 residues in the CDR3. The CDR3 loop reads CASSLVGLDFSNEQFF. DNA for the CDR3: TGTGCCAGCAGCTTAGTCGGACTAGATTTTAGCAATGAGCAGTTCTTC.

This clonotype was seen ten or more times. The genes are TRBV2 and TRBJ1-5; tentative D call: TRBD1 (6 bases). Germline V CDR1 and CDR2: SNHLY, FYNNEI. With 6 bases removed from V and 3 bases from J, the gap between germline ends came to 9 bases. The CDR3 covers 13 residues. The CDR3 sequence is CASSGQNNQPQHF. DNA for the CDR3: TGTGCCAGCAGCGGACAGAACAATCAGCCCCAGCATTTT.

This clonotype showed up many times. The rearrangement links TRBV10-3 to TRBJ2-1, with D unresolved. With 0 bases removed from V and 6 bases from J, the gap between germline ends came to 15 bases. Germline CDR1 is ENHRY and CDR2 is SYGVKD. The CDR3 sequence is 16 residues long. DNA of the CDR3: TGTGCCATCAGTGAGTCAATGTGGGAAGTCGTCAATGAGCAGTTCTTC. Translated, it gives CAISESMWEVVNEQFF.

This clonotype has at least ten counts. This chain links TRBV20-1 with TRBJ2-3, with a possible D match to TRBD2 (5 bases). Between the trimmed V and J ends, which lost 5 bases and 0 bases, there was a span of 12 bases. Looked up from germline, CDR1 is DFQATT and CDR2 is SNEGSKA (reference sequence). This CDR3 has 14 residues. The CDR3 region has the DNA TGCAGTGCTTTGGTTGGCGGGAGCACAGATACGCAGTATTTT. Amino acids: CSALVGGSTDTQYF.